The sequence of this T cell receptor (beta chain) was determined in a study of blood T cell repertoires in COVID-19. Assay: immunoSEQ multiplex PCR; the TCRdb copy retains only in-frame clones and omits some. The table has some 190,000 clones, roughly 85% seen once. The TCR comes from a woman in her sixties with acute or convalescent COVID-19. Sequenced: peripheral blood.

The CDR3: CAWSALPGDTEAFF. The CDR3 region has the DNA TGTGCCTGGAGCGCACTACCGGGGGACACTGAAGCTTTCTTT. This sequence joins TRBV30 and TRBJ1-1, with a tentative D call TRBD1 (5 bases). V dropped 3 bases and J dropped 3 bases, with 14 bases sitting between them. The CDR3 has 14 residues. Germline-derived CDR1 and CDR2 are GTSNPN and SVGIG (reference sequence). The full variable domain, with the rest looked up from reference TRBV30 and TRBJ1-1, is SQTIHQWPATLVQPVGSPLSLECTVEGTSNPNLYWYRQAAGRGLQLLFYSVGIGQISSEVPQNLSASRPQDRQFILSSKKLLLSDSGFYLCAWSALPGDTEAFFGQGTRLTVV.